This T cell receptor (beta chain) was recovered during a study of blood T cell repertoires in COVID-19. Using immunoSEQ multiplex PCR, the repertoire was profiled, and TCRdb retains in-frame clones only, with some absent. The sample contains roughly 80,000 clones, roughly 91% of which appear only once. This clone appeared once. From germline, CDR1 is MGHRA and CDR2 YSYEKL. This CDR3 is 14 amino acids long. V was cut by 0 bases and J by 9 bases, with 12 bases left in between. The sequencing sample was made of peripheral blood. The source is a woman between 50 and 59 years old in a cohort sampled during active COVID-19. V and J are TRBV4-1 and TRBJ1-5; tentatively, D is TRBD1 (6 bases). The CDR3 nucleotides are TGCGCCAGCAGCCAAGATCCTAGGGGGTGGCCCCAGCATTTT. This codes for CASSQDPRGWPQHF.